These T cell receptor beta chains were read from a single sample in a study of response to subunit inactivated influenza vaccine. TCRdb redid the calling of the RT-PCR reads with MiXCR, one entry per CDR3 protein. Counted here are some 190,000 distinct CDR3 sequences, approximately 14% occurring once; the ten biggest clones make up about 26%. The source was CD8+ T cells sorted from PBMCs, collected 5 to 6 days after vaccination. All receptors derive from a man aged 50 to 59 who received an inactivated influenza vaccine. Both conserved end residues are part of each CDR3. The D gene is left open where the match is weak. The listing skips clone size in some rows; elsewhere it reads once, few, many or a size class.

V: TRBV7-3
size: .
D: .
J: TRBJ2-1
DNA: TGTGCCAGCAGCACGAATAGCAATGAGCAGTTCTTC
CDR3: CASSTNSNEQFF

V: TRBV10-3
size: .
D: .
J: TRBJ2-1
DNA: TGTGCCATCAAGACTCAATCACTTGACAATGAGCAGTTCTTC
CDR3: CAIKTQSLDNEQFF

V: TRBV2
size: .
D: TRBD2
J: TRBJ2-5
DNA: TGTGCCAGCAGTGGTAGCGGGAGGGCCTTGGAGACCCAGTACTTC
CDR3: CASSGSGRALETQYF

V: TRBV4-2
size: few
D: .
J: TRBJ1-1
DNA: TGTGCCAGCAGCTCTCCAGGGGCGCCGGAAGCTTTCTTT
CDR3: CASSSPGAPEAFF

V: TRBV6-5
size: few
D: .
J: TRBJ1-5
DNA: TGTGCCAGCAGTTACACACAACAGGGAGACCAGCCCCAGCATTTT
CDR3: CASSYTQQGDQPQHF

V: TRBV9
size: .
D: .
J: TRBJ2-7
DNA: TGTGCCAGCAGCGTAGCCGGGATCACCTACGAGCAGTACTTC
CDR3: CASSVAGITYEQYF

V: TRBV20-1
size: .
D: TRBD2
J: TRBJ2-5
DNA: TGCAGTGCGACCGGACTAGCGGCCGGACAAGAGACCCAGTACTTC
CDR3: CSATGLAAGQETQYF

V: TRBV4-1
size: .
D: .
J: TRBJ2-5
DNA: TGCGCCAGCAGCCAAAACTACCCGGGCCAAGAGACCCAGTACTTC
CDR3: CASSQNYPGQETQYF

V: TRBV7-9
size: .
D: .
J: TRBJ2-5
DNA: TGTGCCAGCAGCTTAGGGGACTGGTGGGAGACCCAGTACTTC
CDR3: CASSLGDWWETQYF

V: TRBV7-9
size: .
D: .
J: TRBJ1-1
DNA: TGTGCCAGCAGCCCCGCAGCTGAAGCTTTCTTT
CDR3: CASSPAAEAFF

V: TRBV7-9
size: .
D: .
J: TRBJ1-1
DNA: TGTGCCAGCAGCTTAAGGGTTCGGGAACAGGGTTTCCGCGGGGCTTTCTTT
CDR3: CASSLRVREQGFRGAFF

V: TRBV5-1
size: .
D: .
J: TRBJ2-7
DNA: TGCGCCAGCAGCCATCCGGGAGTAACCTACGAGCAGTACTTC
CDR3: CASSHPGVTYEQYF

V: TRBV12-3/TRBV12-4
size: .
D: TRBD2
J: TRBJ2-5
DNA: TGTGCCAGCAGCCTGGCGGGGGACCAGTACTTC
CDR3: CASSLAGDQYF

V: TRBV12-3/TRBV12-4
size: few
D: .
J: TRBJ2-3
DNA: TGTGCCAGCAGTCCCCCCGACCCGGGGAATACGCAGTATTTT
CDR3: CASSPPDPGNTQYF

V: TRBV6-5
size: few
D: TRBD1
J: TRBJ2-7
DNA: TGTGCCAGCAGTACCCGACAGGGCGCAGGCTACGAGCAGTACTTC
CDR3: CASSTRQGAGYEQYF

V: TRBV5-1
size: few
D: .
J: TRBJ1-4
DNA: TGCGCCAGCAGCTTGAAGGGGTACGAAAAACTGTTTTTT
CDR3: CASSLKGYEKLFF

V: TRBV7-8
size: few
D: .
J: TRBJ1-1
DNA: TGTGCCAGCAGCCTCATGGGGATCTCCACTGAAGCTTTCTTT
CDR3: CASSLMGISTEAFF

V: TRBV4-1
size: .
D: .
J: TRBJ1-5
DNA: TGCGCCAGCAGCCAAGTCTGGGGAGAGGGGGTTGGCAATCAGCCCCAGCATTTT
CDR3: CASSQVWGEGVGNQPQHF

V: TRBV7-8
size: many
D: TRBD1
J: TRBJ2-6
DNA: TGTGCCAGCAGCTCGACAGGGCCTGGGGCCAACGTCCTGACTTTC
CDR3: CASSSTGPGANVLTF

V: TRBV5-1
size: many
D: .
J: TRBJ2-2
DNA: TGCGCCAGCAGGTTTGAACCGACGAACACCGGGGAGCTGTTTTTT
CDR3: CASRFEPTNTGELFF

V: TRBV28
size: .
D: .
J: TRBJ2-3
DNA: TGTGCCAGCAGTTCAGGCGGTAGCACAGATACGCAGTATTTT
CDR3: CASSSGGSTDTQYF

V: TRBV25-1
size: .
D: TRBD1
J: TRBJ1-1
DNA: TGTGCCAGCAGTTACACCGGGACAGGGGCCCTCGCCGGCACTGAAGCTTTCTTT
CDR3: CASSYTGTGALAGTEAFF

V: TRBV24-1
size: few
D: .
J: TRBJ2-1
DNA: TGTGCCACCAGTGAAAGAGGTGAGCAGTTCTTC
CDR3: CATSERGEQFF

V: TRBV21-1
size: few
D: .
J: TRBJ1-2
DNA: TGTGCCAGCACCGAAGCGCCAGGGGGCATTGGCTACACCTTC
CDR3: CASTEAPGGIGYTF

V: TRBV19
size: .
D: TRBD2
J: TRBJ2-1
DNA: TGTGCCAGTAGTATGGCGGGAGGGCGTCTCAATGAGCAGTTCTTC
CDR3: CASSMAGGRLNEQFF

V: TRBV10-3
size: few
D: .
J: TRBJ2-5
DNA: TGTGCCATCAGTGATGGGACCCTCCAAGAGACCCAGTACTTC
CDR3: CAISDGTLQETQYF

V: TRBV6-1
size: .
D: .
J: TRBJ1-4
DNA: TGTGCCAGCAGTCCCACCTCGACGCGCGGAAAACTGTTTTTT
CDR3: CASSPTSTRGKLFF

V: TRBV9
size: .
D: .
J: TRBJ1-6
DNA: TGTGCCAGCAGCGTATCAGGGGCCAGGGAACCCCTCCACTTT
CDR3: CASSVSGAREPLHF

V: TRBV28
size: many
D: .
J: TRBJ2-3
DNA: TGTGCCAGCAGTTTGCCCCGAGGCGGGGTGGGAACAGATACGCAGTATTTT
CDR3: CASSLPRGGVGTDTQYF

V: TRBV7-8
size: .
D: .
J: TRBJ1-1
DNA: TGTGTCAGCAGCCTAAGCGGACAGATGAACACTGAAGCTTTCTTT
CDR3: CVSSLSGQMNTEAFF

V: TRBV6-5
size: few
D: .
J: TRBJ1-1
DNA: TGTGCCAGCAGGGATTGGGACACTGAAGCTTTCTTT
CDR3: CASRDWDTEAFF

V: TRBV7-9
size: few
D: .
J: TRBJ2-6
DNA: TGTGCCAGCAGCTCTACTAGAGCCTCTGGGGCCAACGTCCTGACTTTC
CDR3: CASSSTRASGANVLTF

V: TRBV2
size: .
D: .
J: TRBJ2-2
DNA: TGTGCCAGCAGTGCAACGACGCCGACCGGGGAGCTGTTTTTT
CDR3: CASSATTPTGELFF

V: TRBV12-3/TRBV12-4
size: .
D: .
J: TRBJ1-1
DNA: TGTGCCAGCAGTTTTGGGGCACCCTTGACAGGCCTGAACGCTGAAGCTTTCTTT
CDR3: CASSFGAPLTGLNAEAFF

V: TRBV6-2/TRBV6-3
size: .
D: .
J: TRBJ2-2
DNA: TGTGCCAGCAGTCCCACTAGCCCCGAAGCCAGGGAGCTGTTTTTT
CDR3: CASSPTSPEARELFF

V: TRBV20-1
size: .
D: .
J: TRBJ1-1
DNA: TGCACTGCTAGAGCTCGAGATAAGATGAACACTGAAGCTTTCTTT
CDR3: CTARARDKMNTEAFF

V: TRBV12-3/TRBV12-4
size: .
D: .
J: TRBJ1-3
DNA: TGTGCCAGCAGTCCCTGGGGCTCACCTGGAAACACCATATATTTT
CDR3: CASSPWGSPGNTIYF

V: TRBV7-6
size: few
D: .
J: TRBJ2-3
DNA: TGTGCCAGCAGCTTATCTATCACAGATACGCAGTATTTT
CDR3: CASSLSITDTQYF

V: TRBV29-1
size: few
D: .
J: TRBJ2-1
DNA: TGCAGCGTGGCCCGAACAGTTTACAATGAGCAGTTCTTC
CDR3: CSVARTVYNEQFF

V: TRBV9
size: few
D: TRBD1
J: TRBJ1-2
DNA: TGTGCCAGCAGCGTCACAGGGGGTGGAAACTATGGCTACACCTTC
CDR3: CASSVTGGGNYGYTF

V: TRBV12-3/TRBV12-4
size: few
D: .
J: TRBJ2-7
DNA: TGTGCCAGCAGTTTAGATTATAGGGACGTCCCCATCTATGAGCAGTACTTC
CDR3: CASSLDYRDVPIYEQYF

V: TRBV9
size: few
D: TRBD2
J: TRBJ2-3
DNA: TGTGCCAGCAGCGTTCTAGCGGGAGGCTGGACAGATACGCAGTATTTT
CDR3: CASSVLAGGWTDTQYF

V: TRBV11-2
size: few
D: .
J: TRBJ2-1
DNA: TGTGCCAGCAGTGGTGGGGCAACCTCCTACAATGAGCAGTTCTTC
CDR3: CASSGGATSYNEQFF

V: TRBV7-9
size: .
D: TRBD2
J: TRBJ2-7
DNA: TGTGCCAGCAGCGGGCGGGAGCGGGAGTACTACGAGCAGTACTTC
CDR3: CASSGREREYYEQYF

V: TRBV6-5
size: .
D: .
J: TRBJ2-2
DNA: TGTGCCAGCAGTTACTCGAATGTTGTTAACGGGGAGCTGTTTTTT
CDR3: CASSYSNVVNGELFF

V: TRBV12-3/TRBV12-4
size: .
D: TRBD1
J: TRBJ2-5
DNA: TGTGCCAGCAGTTTAACCGGGACAGAGTACCAAGAGACCCAGTACTTC
CDR3: CASSLTGTEYQETQYF

V: TRBV7-9
size: few
D: .
J: TRBJ2-1
DNA: TGTGCCAGCAGCCCCCCCCGGGGGCCACGCTACAATGAGCAGTTCTTC
CDR3: CASSPPRGPRYNEQFF

V: TRBV19
size: .
D: TRBD1
J: TRBJ2-7
DNA: TGTGCCAGTAGCCCCGACCGGGACAGGGAACACGAGCAGTACTTC
CDR3: CASSPDRDREHEQYF

V: TRBV5-1
size: few
D: .
J: TRBJ2-3
DNA: TGCGCCAGCAGCCCCTCTCTGGGGCTACTCACAGATACGCAGTATTTT
CDR3: CASSPSLGLLTDTQYF

V: TRBV11-1
size: .
D: TRBD2
J: TRBJ2-3
DNA: TGTGCCAGCAGCCCGGGACTAGCGAGAGTTCCAGATACGCAGTATTTT
CDR3: CASSPGLARVPDTQYF

V: TRBV6-2/TRBV6-3
size: .
D: .
J: TRBJ2-2
DNA: TGTGCCAGCAGTTCGCGACAGTACTATACGAACACCGGGGAGCTGTTTTTT
CDR3: CASSSRQYYTNTGELFF

V: TRBV4-1
size: .
D: .
J: TRBJ1-2
DNA: TGCGCCAGCAGCCAAGGAGGTGACTACACCTTC
CDR3: CASSQGGDYTF

V: TRBV27
size: few
D: TRBD2
J: TRBJ2-1
DNA: TGTGCCAGCAGTCGGCTAGCGGGGAACCTCTACAATGAGCAGTTCTTC
CDR3: CASSRLAGNLYNEQFF